This T cell receptor beta chain stems from a study of human T cells and chemical hapten exposure. The library put unique molecular identifiers onto individual cDNA molecules. TCRdb reprocessed the RACE reads via MiXCR and lists one record per CDR3 protein. The repertoire holds roughly 190,000 distinct CDR3 sequences, with 20% to 25% as singletons. Time point defined: patch test 1, 2 weeks after DPC sensitization. As to treatment: therapeutic diphenylcyclopropenone sensitization with weekly scalp DPC. The specimen comprised whole blood, sampled in connection with sensitization to the hapten diphenylcyclopropenone (DPC). The receptor was isolated from a woman aged 50 to 65 with alopecia areata. Some clones in this sample may be carry-over from other donors' samples.

The CDR3 sequence is CASSPTNGGHGELFF. CDR3 coding DNA: TGTGCCAGCAGCCCGACAAACGGGGGGCACGGGGAGCTGTTTTTT. This rearrangement joins TRBV7-3 to TRBJ2-2; D is possibly TRBD2 (7 bases). From germline, CDR1 is SGHTA and CDR2 FQGTGA. There are 15 residues in the CDR3. The V and J ends lost 5 bases and 7 bases respectively, with 17 bases between them.